This TCR beta chain was documented in a study of tissue T cells after allogeneic stem cell transplantation. Turning to this clone: Its antigen is still unknown. Any gene name here is a mouse gene name. The read ends 1 residue before the CDR3 terminus; that terminus is restored from the germline J gene.

The time point here: mouse harvest day 7 after allogeneic transplant. The graft held 10^6 splenic CD5+ T cells and 10^7 T-cell-depleted bone marrow cells. Mice had MHC-mismatched B6 into BALB/c GVHD, sampled day 7 or 14. V trimming: 3 bases; J trimming: 0 bases; junction bases outside the gene matches: 4. Germline CDR1 SNHLY, CDR2 FYNGKV (reference sequence). The CDR3 extends over 16 amino acids. The protocol was immunoSEQ multiplex PCR, while the TCRdb copy is restricted to in-frame clones and leaves out a portion. The table has some 5,700 clones, 49% seen once. General observations from the study: Across patients, clones rarely overlapped, yet motif clusters were shared tissue-specifically.

The chain carries TRBV3 and TRBJ1-3; the match to TRBD1 covers 8 bases. The receptor comes from a female BALB/c mouse given C57BL/6 T cells with graft-versus-host disease after an allogeneic hematopoietic cell transplant. The source material was gut tissue. The CDR3 protein is CASSLGQAYSGNTLYF. The part of the CDR3 DNA that was read is TGTGCCAGCAGCTTGGGACAGGCATATTCTGGAAATACGCTCTAT.